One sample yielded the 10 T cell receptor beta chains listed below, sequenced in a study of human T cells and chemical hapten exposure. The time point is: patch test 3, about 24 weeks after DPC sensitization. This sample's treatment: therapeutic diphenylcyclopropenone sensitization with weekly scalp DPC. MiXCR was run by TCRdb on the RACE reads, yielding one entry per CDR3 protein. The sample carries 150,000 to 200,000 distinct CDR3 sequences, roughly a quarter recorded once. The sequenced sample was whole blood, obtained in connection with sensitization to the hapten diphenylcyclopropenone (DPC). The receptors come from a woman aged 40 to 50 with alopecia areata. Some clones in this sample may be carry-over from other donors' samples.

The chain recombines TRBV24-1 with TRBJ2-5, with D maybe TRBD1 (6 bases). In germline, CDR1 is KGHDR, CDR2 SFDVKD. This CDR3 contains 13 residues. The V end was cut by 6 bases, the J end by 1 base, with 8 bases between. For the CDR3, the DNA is TGTGCCACCAGTTTGACAGGCCAAGAGACCCAGTACTTC. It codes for CATSLTGQETQYF.

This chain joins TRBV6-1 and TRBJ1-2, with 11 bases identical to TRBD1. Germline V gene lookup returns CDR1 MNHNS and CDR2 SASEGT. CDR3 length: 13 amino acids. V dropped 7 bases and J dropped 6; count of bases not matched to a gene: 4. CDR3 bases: TGTGCCAGCACCAGGGGACAGGGGGATGGCTACACCTTC. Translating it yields CASTRGQGDGYTF.

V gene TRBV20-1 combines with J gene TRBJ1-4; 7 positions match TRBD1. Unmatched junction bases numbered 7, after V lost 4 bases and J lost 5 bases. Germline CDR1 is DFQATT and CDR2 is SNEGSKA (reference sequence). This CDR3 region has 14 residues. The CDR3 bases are TGCAGTGCTAATCCGGGACAGAACAATGAAAAACTGTTTTTT. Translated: CSANPGQNNEKLFF.

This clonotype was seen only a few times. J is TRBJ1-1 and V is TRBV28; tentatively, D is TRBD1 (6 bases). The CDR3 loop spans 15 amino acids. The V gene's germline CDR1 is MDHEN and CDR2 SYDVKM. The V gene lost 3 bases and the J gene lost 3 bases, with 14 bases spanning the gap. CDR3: CASSFRSGAYTEAFF. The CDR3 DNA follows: TGTGCCAGCAGTTTCCGTTCGGGGGCTTACACTGAAGCTTTCTTT. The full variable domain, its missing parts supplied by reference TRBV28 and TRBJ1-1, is DVKVTQSSRYLVKRTGEKVFLECVQDMDHENMFWYRQDPGLGLRLIYFSYDVKMKEKGDIPEGYSVSREKKERFSLILESASTNQTSMYLCASSFRSGAYTEAFFGQGTRLTVV.

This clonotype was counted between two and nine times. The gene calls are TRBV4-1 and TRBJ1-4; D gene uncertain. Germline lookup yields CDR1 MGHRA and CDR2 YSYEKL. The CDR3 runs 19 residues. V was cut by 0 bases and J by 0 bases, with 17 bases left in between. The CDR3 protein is CASSQDFYGAPSTNEKLFF. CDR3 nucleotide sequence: TGCGCCAGCAGCCAAGATTTTTACGGCGCACCGTCAACTAATGAAAAACTGTTTTTT.

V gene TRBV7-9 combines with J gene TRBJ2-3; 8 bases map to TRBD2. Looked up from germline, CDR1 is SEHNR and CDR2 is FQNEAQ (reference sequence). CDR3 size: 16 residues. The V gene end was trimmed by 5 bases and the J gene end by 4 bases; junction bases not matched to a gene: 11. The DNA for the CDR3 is TGTGCCAGCAGCCCATCCGGGACTAGGGATGCAGATACGCAGTATTTT. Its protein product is CASSPSGTRDADTQYF.

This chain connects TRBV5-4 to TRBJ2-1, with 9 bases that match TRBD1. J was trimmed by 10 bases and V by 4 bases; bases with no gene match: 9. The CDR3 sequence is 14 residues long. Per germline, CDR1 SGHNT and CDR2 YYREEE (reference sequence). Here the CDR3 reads CASSRPGQGKEQFF. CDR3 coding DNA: TGTGCCAGCAGCCGGCCGGGACAGGGAAAGGAGCAGTTCTTC.

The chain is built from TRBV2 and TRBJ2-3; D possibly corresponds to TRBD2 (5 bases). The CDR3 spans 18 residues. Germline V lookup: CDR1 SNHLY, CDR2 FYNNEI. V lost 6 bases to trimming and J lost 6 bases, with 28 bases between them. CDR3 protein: CASRALASLRFPHDTQYF. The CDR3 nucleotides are TGTGCCAGCAGGGCGCTAGCTAGCCTACGGTTTCCCCACGATACGCAGTATTTT.

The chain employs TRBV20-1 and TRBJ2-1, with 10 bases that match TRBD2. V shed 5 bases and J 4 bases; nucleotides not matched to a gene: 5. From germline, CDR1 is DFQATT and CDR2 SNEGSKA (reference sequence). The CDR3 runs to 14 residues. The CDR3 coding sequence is TGCAGTGCTCTAGCGGGAGAGGGGTACAATGAGCAGTTCTTC. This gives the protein CSALAGEGYNEQFF.

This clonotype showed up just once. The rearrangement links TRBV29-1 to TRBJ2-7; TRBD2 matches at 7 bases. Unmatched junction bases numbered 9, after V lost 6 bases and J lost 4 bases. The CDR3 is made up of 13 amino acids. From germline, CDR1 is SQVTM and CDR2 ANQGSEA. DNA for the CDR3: TGCAGCGTCCAAGGTGCAGCGGGGTACGAGCAGTACTTC. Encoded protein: CSVQGAAGYEQYF.